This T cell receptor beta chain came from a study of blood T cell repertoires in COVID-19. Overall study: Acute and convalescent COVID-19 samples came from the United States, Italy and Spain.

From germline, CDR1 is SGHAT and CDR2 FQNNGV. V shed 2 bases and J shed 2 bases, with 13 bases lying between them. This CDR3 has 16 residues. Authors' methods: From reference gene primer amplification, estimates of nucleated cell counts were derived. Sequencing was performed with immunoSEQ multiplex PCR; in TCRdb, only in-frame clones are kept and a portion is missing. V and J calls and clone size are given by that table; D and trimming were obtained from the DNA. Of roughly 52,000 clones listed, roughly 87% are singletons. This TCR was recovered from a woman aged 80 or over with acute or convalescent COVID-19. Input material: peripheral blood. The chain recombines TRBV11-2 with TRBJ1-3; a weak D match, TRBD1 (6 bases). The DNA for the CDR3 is TGTGCCAGCAGCTTATCCCGAGGGGGAACTGGAAACACCATATATTTT. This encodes CASSLSRGGTGNTIYF.